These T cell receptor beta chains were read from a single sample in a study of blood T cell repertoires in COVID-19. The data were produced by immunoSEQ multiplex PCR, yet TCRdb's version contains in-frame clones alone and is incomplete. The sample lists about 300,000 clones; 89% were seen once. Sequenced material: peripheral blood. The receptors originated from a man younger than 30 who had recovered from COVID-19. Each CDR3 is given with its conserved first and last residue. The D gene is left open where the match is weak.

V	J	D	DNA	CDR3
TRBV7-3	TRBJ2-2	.	TGTGCCAGCAGCTTAGAGTCCGGACGGGGCACCGGGGAGCTGTTTTTT	CASSLESGRGTGELFF
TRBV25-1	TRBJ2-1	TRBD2	TGTGCCAGCAGTGACGTTAGCGGGAGGGCGTACAATGAGCAGTTCTTC	CASSDVSGRAYNEQFF
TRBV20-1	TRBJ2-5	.	TGCAGTGCTAGGTCGGGTGAGACCCAGTACTTC	CSARSGETQYF
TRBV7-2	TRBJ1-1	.	TGTGCCAGCAGCTTAGTGACGGGGTTGAACACTGAAGCTTTCTTT	CASSLVTGLNTEAFF
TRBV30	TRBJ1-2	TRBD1	TGTGCCTCAACAGGGGGGCCCGGCTATGGCTACACCTTC	CASTGGPGYGYTF
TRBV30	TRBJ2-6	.	TGTGCCCGCTCTGGGGCCAACGTCCTGACTTTC	CARSGANVLTF
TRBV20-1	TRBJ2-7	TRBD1	TGCAGTGCCCGGGACAGCTACGAGCAGTACTTC	CSARDSYEQYF
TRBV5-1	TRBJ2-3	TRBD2	TGCGCCAGCAGCTTGGATGGACTAGCGGCAGATACGCAGTATTTT	CASSLDGLAADTQYF
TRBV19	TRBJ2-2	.	TGTGCCATTACGACAGGATCGAACACCGGGGAGCTGTTTTTT	CAITTGSNTGELFF
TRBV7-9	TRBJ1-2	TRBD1	TGTGCCAGCAGCTTAAGGGACAGGGAACAAGGCTACACCTTC	CASSLRDREQGYTF
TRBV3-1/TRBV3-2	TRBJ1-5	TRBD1	TGTGCCAGCAGCCGACAGGGCGAGCAGCCCCAGCATTTT	CASSRQGEQPQHF
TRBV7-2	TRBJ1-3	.	TGTGCCAGCAGCTTAGAGGCGGGTTACACCATATATTTT	CASSLEAGYTIYF
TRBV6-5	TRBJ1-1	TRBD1	TGTGCCGGGAGGGGACAGGGGGCAACTGAAGCTTTCTTT	CAGRGQGATEAFF
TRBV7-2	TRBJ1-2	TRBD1	TGTGCCAGCAGCCAGGACAGGGGATATGGCTACACCTTC	CASSQDRGYGYTF
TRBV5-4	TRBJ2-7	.	TGTGCCAGCAGTAATAGCGGCTACGAGCAGTACTTC	CASSNSGYEQYF
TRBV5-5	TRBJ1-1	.	TGTGCCAGCAGCTGGACGGTCGGGGCTGAAGCTTTCTTT	CASSWTVGAEAFF
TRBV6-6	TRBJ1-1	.	TGTGCCAGCAGTTACTTCAGGGGTGGCGGCACTGAAGCTTTCTTT	CASSYFRGGGTEAFF